This is a list of T cell receptor beta chains from one sample in a study of CDR3 diversity in severe acne. TCRdb redid the calling of the PCR reads with MiXCR, one entry per CDR3 protein. The table lists tens of thousands of distinct CDR3 sequences, 49% of them singletons. The sequencing sample was made of blood. These receptors were collected from a male donor with severe acne vulgaris. CDR3s leave out the opening cysteine and the closing phenylalanine or tryptophan. A row's size may be missing; if present it is once, few, many or a size class.

TRBJ1-5	TRBV28	many	ASSLRGRKQPQH
TRBJ1-5	TRBV6-5	few	ASRKGGQPQH
TRBJ1-1	TRBV6-5	few	ASSKRQNTEAF
TRBJ2-3	TRBV20-1	-	SARGGVMGYNEQY
TRBJ2-3	TRBV7-9	once	ASSFFQGTDTQY
TRBJ1-2	TRBV11-2	-	ASSPDGYYGYT
TRBJ2-2	TRBV2	many	ASRDRGPTGELF
TRBJ2-6	TRBV29-1	-	SVDERPIRAGANVLT
TRBJ2-7	TRBV6-1	many	ASSLTTGVVHEQY
TRBJ2-4	TRBV11-2	few	ASSLESGRNIQY
TRBJ2-7	TRBV4-3	medium-sized	ASSQTDSYEQY
TRBJ1-3	TRBV6-1	-	ASRKTATGNTIY
TRBJ2-5	TRBV7-8	few	ASSRADRDQETQY
TRBJ2-3	TRBV7-4	-	ASSQGRGTDTQY
TRBJ1-1	TRBV10-3	-	AISDGGNTEAF
TRBJ2-1	TRBV20-1	-	SAREEGRGSYNEQF
TRBJ1-5	TRBV24-1	-	ATSDASNQPQH
TRBJ1-6	TRBV11-1	-	ASSLTFGLGSPLH
TRBJ2-7	TRBV9	-	ASSLEGREQY
TRBJ2-1	TRBV24-1	-	ATSDSGTSGRQDEQF
TRBJ2-3	TRBV2	many	ASSRTVSTDTQY
TRBJ1-3	TRBV20-1	-	SATGDGKGNTTY
TRBJ1-2	TRBV24-1	-	ATSDGQGNYGYT
TRBJ2-7	TRBV12-3/TRBV12-4	-	ASSAPGLAYEQY